Listed below are T cell receptor beta chains from one sample, sequenced in a study of blood T cell repertoires in COVID-19. Some clones are missing from TCRdb's copy, which holds only in-frame ones; the method was immunoSEQ multiplex PCR. The repertoire consists of some 190,000 clones, with around 85% occurring once and the leading ten covering about 6.9%. Sequenced material: peripheral blood. Receptors were obtained from a man older than 75 with COVID-19, enrolled during active disease. Each CDR3 is given without its conserved first and last residue.

TRBJ1-1,TRBV7-2,ASSLAFYGTANTEAF
TRBJ1-5,TRBV12-5,ASGPSGGGQPQH
TRBJ2-1,TRBV5-1,ASSRPGQGYNEQF
TRBJ2-3,TRBV9,ASSRSGGPDTQY
TRBJ1-5,TRBV4-1,ASSPRGGNQPQH
TRBJ2-5,TRBV9,ASSVGAGNQETQY
TRBJ2-3,TRBV6-5,ASSPTYRDSLAQY
TRBJ1-4,TRBV29-1,SVAEVGKLF
TRBJ1-2,TRBV4-2,ASSQVQGPGYT
TRBJ1-2,TRBV2,ASSEAPYSRPGGYT
TRBJ1-5,TRBV7-2,ASSAGVLNQPQH
TRBJ1-2,TRBV25-1,ASSGFPGAKGGYT
TRBJ2-1,TRBV7-9,ASSGGAKNEQF
TRBJ1-1,TRBV9,ASSAKTGENTEAF
TRBJ1-4,TRBV12-3/TRBV12-4,ASSEDRWKLF
TRBJ2-1,TRBV5-1,ASSWGWLAGAKNNEQF
TRBJ1-1,TRBV7-2,ASSLYRTGVGTEAF
TRBJ2-5,TRBV18,ASSLGTQETQY
TRBJ1-1,TRBV5-5,ASSLAGQAAEAF
TRBJ2-1,TRBV4-3,ASSQEPPDRGPYNEQF
TRBJ2-2,TRBV12-3/TRBV12-4,ASSGLPTGELF
TRBJ1-5,TRBV6-1,ASSGNAGATSNQPQH
TRBJ1-2,TRBV4-2,ASSHSGGDNYGYT
TRBJ1-4,TRBV7-9,ASGSRRQGGGEKLF
TRBJ1-4,TRBV11-2,ASSPNRVTTNEKLF
TRBJ1-1,TRBV19,ASRILGTGDTEAF
TRBJ1-2,TRBV7-2,ASSLAVPGSIGYT
TRBJ1-1,TRBV19,ASSPRDRGNTEAF
TRBJ1-1,TRBV18,ASSPTGSEAF
TRBJ1-3,TRBV5-6,ASSFLQGGGNTIY
TRBJ2-3,TRBV5-1,ASSLQGTSTDTQY
TRBJ1-2,TRBV5-1,ASSLGDRNYGYT
TRBJ1-1,TRBV3-1/TRBV3-2,ASSQDPRDNENTEAF
TRBJ2-2,TRBV7-9,ASSLSGANTGELF
TRBJ1-5,TRBV6-2/TRBV6-3,ASSYWGLTSNQPQH
TRBJ2-7,TRBV5-1,ASSLRGGEQY
TRBJ1-5,TRBV3-1/TRBV3-2,ASSQEQGNQPQH
TRBJ1-5,TRBV4-3,ASSLRTGYTQPQH
TRBJ2-3,TRBV7-2,ASSLGGYSGETDTQY
TRBJ2-5,TRBV5-1,ASSLAVAGGPYQETQY
TRBJ1-3,TRBV3-1/TRBV3-2,ASSQRRNTIY
TRBJ1-3,TRBV6-5,ASRRQGGSGNTIY
TRBJ1-2,TRBV4-1,ASSQDGQGFDYGYT
TRBJ1-6,TRBV28,ASSVGQGNSPLH
TRBJ1-1,TRBV18,ASSPPKGRAEAF
TRBJ1-1,TRBV3-1/TRBV3-2,ASSPSGGGSTEAF
TRBJ2-5,TRBV5-1,ASSLYGGTQETQY
TRBJ1-5,TRBV28,ASRGTGERRNQPQH
TRBJ1-3,TRBV19,ASSAGSAGNTIY
TRBJ2-1,TRBV19,ASTPRRAGVYNEQF
TRBJ2-1,TRBV4-1,ASSQEGFRGSNEQF
TRBJ1-1,TRBV6-1,ASSEVPDTAEAF
TRBJ1-5,TRBV7-8,ASSLQGEGQPQH
TRBJ1-4,TRBV7-2,ASSSGQGLNEKLF
TRBJ1-1,TRBV19,ASTPWTGRGTTEAF